This T cell receptor beta chain was profiled in a study of CD8 T cells in acute hepatitis C reinfection. Overall study findings and caveats: One of thirteen outcome-independent public clonotypes used V04-02/J02-02.

The sample's time point: naive CD8 control sorted from an acute-time-point sample. A positive HCV RNA or antibody test following a negative test within 24 weeks defined acute primary infection. Clones were sequenced by immunoSEQ multiplex PCR, and TCRdb holds only the in-frame ones, with some missing. This table has approximately 40,000 clones, 70% to 90% appearing once. This clone was seen more than once but under ten times. The antigen remains undetermined. The germline V gene encodes CDR1 MGHDK and CDR2 SYGVNS. V dropped 4 bases and J dropped 6 bases, with 13 bases sitting between them. The CDR3 totals 13 residues.

The sequence derives from a woman aged 18-29 years who spontaneously cleared hepatitis C infection. The chain recombines TRBV25-1 with TRBJ2-7, with D possibly TRBD2 on 5 matching bases. The sequenced sample was naive CD8+ T cells from PBMCs. The CDR3 bases are TGTGCCAGCAGTGTGGGAATCGGGATCGAGCAGTACTTC. This translates into CASSVGIGIEQYF.